Each of the 22 T cell receptor beta chains below was sequenced from the same sample in a study of post-analysis software for immune sequencing data. Their antigens remain unidentified. Study results and caveats: Comparison of patients with controls showed a handful of TRBV segments more frequent in patients, TRBV5-6, TRBV5-1 and TRBV20-1 among them.

cDNA libraries of TCR beta carried unique molecular identifiers. Each CDR3 protein is one row after TCRdb ran MiXCR on the PCR reads. The table has hundreds of thousands of distinct CDR3 sequences, around 40% seen once. Sequencing was carried out using blood. These receptors came from a girl between 10 and 17 years old with multiple sclerosis.

The sample holds one count of this clonotype. V usage is TRBV10-2 and J usage is TRBJ2-7; D is perhaps TRBD2 (6 bases). This CDR3 contains 13 residues. Germline CDR1 is WSHSY and CDR2 is SAAADI. V lost 8 bases, J lost 2 bases, and 13 bases lay in between. The CDR3 sequence: CASSGGAAYEQYF. The CDR3 coding sequence is TGCGCCAGCTCTGGCGGGGCGGCCTACGAGCAGTACTTC.

This chain uses TRBV3-1 with TRBJ1-1, with TRBD1 identical over 10 bases. Germline CDR1 and CDR2: LGHDT and YNNKEL (reference sequence). The CDR3 contains 14 residues. The V segment lost 1 base and the J segment 10 bases; nucleotides outside the gene matches: 6. In nucleotides, the CDR3 is TGTGCCAGCAGCCAAGGAGAGACAGGGGGCCGAGCTTTCTTT. Translation: CASSQGETGGRAFF.

This chain links TRBV12-3 or TRBV12-4 with TRBJ2-5; a weak D match, TRBD2 (5 bases). V was cut by 2 bases and J by 11 bases, with 27 bases left in between. This CDR3 is 17 amino acids long. This CDR3 reads CASSLLGDSHTHNEQYF. The CDR3 nucleotides read TGTGCCAGCAGTTTACTCGGGGATTCACACACACACAATGAGCAGTACTTC.

In nucleotides, the CDR3 is TGTGCCAGCAGCCGGCGGGGTACTAGCAATCAGCCCCAGCATTTT. This codes for CASSRRGTSNQPQHF. This rearrangement joins TRBV5-6 to TRBJ1-5; D uncertain. Germline CDR1 and CDR2: SGHDT and YYEEEE. V lost 4 bases and J 0 bases, leaving 11 bases between the germline ends. The CDR3 loop spans 15 amino acids.

This chain uses TRBV20-1 with TRBJ1-5, with TRBD1 matching 9 bases. The junction had 6 bases not matched to a gene; V was cut back by 5 bases and J by 4 bases. The CDR3 loop spans 14 amino acids. Germline assignment: CDR1 DFQATT and CDR2 SNEGSKA (reference sequence). The CDR3 here is CSALGQGKNQPQHF. The CDR3 DNA sequence: TGCAGTGCTTTGGGACAGGGAAAAAATCAGCCCCAGCATTTT.

The J gene is TRBJ2-7, the V gene TRBV20-1; 12 nucleotides agree with TRBD2. Germline V CDR1 and CDR2: DFQATT, SNEGSKA (reference sequence). The junction had 6 bases not matched to a gene; V was cut back by 3 bases and J by 3 bases. This CDR3 region has 15 residues. The CDR3, as DNA: TGCAGTGCTAGCAGGACTAGCGGGGTCGACTACGAGCAGTACTTC. This translates into CSASRTSGVDYEQYF.

The rearrangement links TRBV5-1 to TRBJ2-1, with 7 bases lining up with TRBD1. J was trimmed by 13 bases and V by 5 bases; bases with no gene match: 12. Germline assignment: CDR1 SGHRS and CDR2 YFSETQ. This CDR3 has 13 residues. CDR3 DNA: TGCGCCAGCAGTCAATCGATAGGACAGGCACAGTTCTTC. Translated: CASSQSIGQAQFF. Using reference TRBV5-1 and TRBJ2-1 for the parts outside the CDR3, the full variable domain is KAGVTQTPRYLIKTRGQQVTLSCSPISGHRSVSWYQQTPGQGLQFLFEYFSETQRNKGNFPGRFSGRQFSNSRSEMNVSTLELGDSALYLCASSQSIGQAQFFGPGTRLTVL.

V gene TRBV24-1 combines with J gene TRBJ2-7; 9 bases match TRBD1. Unmatched junction bases numbered 4, after V lost 2 bases and J lost 3 bases. Germline V gene sequence: CDR1 KGHDR, CDR2 SFDVKD. This CDR3 comprises 15 residues. This CDR3 is CATSDSLDRGYEQYF. The CDR3 DNA sequence: TGTGCCACCAGTGATTCCCTGGACAGGGGCTACGAGCAGTACTTC.

The genes are TRBV12-3 or TRBV12-4 and TRBJ2-5; TRBD2 agrees at 10 bases. The CDR3 totals 14 residues. V was pared by 6 bases and J by 11 bases, with 12 bases of the junction left unmatched. CDR3: CASSRAGGPKEQYF. CDR3 DNA sequence: TGTGCCAGCAGCAGAGCGGGAGGGCCGAAAGAGCAGTACTTC.

This clonotype was observed a handful of times. The chain employs TRBV5-6 and TRBJ2-1; TRBD2 matches 7 bases. The CDR3 sequence is 14 residues long. Germline lookup yields CDR1 SGHDT and CDR2 YYEEEE. Trimming took 6 bases from V and 8 from J; bases not matched to a gene: 11. The CDR3 sequence: CASNYGTIRDEQFF. DNA for the CDR3: TGTGCCAGCAACTACGGGACTATTAGGGATGAGCAGTTCTTC.

The chain joins TRBV18 to TRBJ1-2; D not resolved. Germline values: CDR1 KGHSH, CDR2 LQKENI. The CDR3 loop spans 12 amino acids. V lost 2 bases, J lost 8 bases, and 9 bases lay in between. The CDR3 loop is CASSPKGKGYTF. DNA for the CDR3: TGTGCCAGCTCACCAAAGGGAAAAGGCTACACCTTC. Complete variable domain (other parts from reference TRBV18 and TRBJ1-2): NAGVMQNPRHLVRRRGQEARLRCSPMKGHSHVYWYRQLPEEGLKFMVYLQKENIIDESGMPKERFSAEFPKEGPSILRIQQVVRGDSAAYFCASSPKGKGYTFGSGTRLTVV.

The CDR3 protein is CAISESGRGTEAFF. The DNA for the CDR3 is TGTGCCATCAGTGAGTCGGGGAGAGGAACTGAAGCTTTCTTT. The chain carries TRBV10-3 and TRBJ1-1; D unclear. V was shortened by 0 bases and J by 5 bases, with 10 bases between the two germline ends. Germline CDR1 ENHRY, CDR2 SYGVKD. This CDR3 has 14 residues.

V usage is TRBV5-1 and J usage is TRBJ2-5; the D gene is possibly TRBD2 (6 bases). TRBJ2-7 explains the end of the DNA better; the J call may be wrong. Germline-derived CDR1 and CDR2 are SGHRS and YFSETQ. The CDR3 is made up of 15 amino acids. CDR3: CASSAIPGTGDEQYF. The CDR3 coding sequence is TGCGCCAGCAGCGCAATCCCCGGGACTGGGGACGAGCAGTACTTC.

The table lists this clonotype with a few counts. The V gene is TRBV4-1, the J gene TRBJ2-3; 12 bases are shared with TRBD2. Germline assignment: CDR1 MGHRA and CDR2 YSYEKL. This CDR3 spans 16 amino acids. J gave up 0 bases and V 6 bases, and 4 bases lay outside the gene matches. The CDR3 here is CASSRLAGGSTDTQYF. DNA of the CDR3: TGCGCCAGCAGTAGGCTAGCGGGAGGGAGCACAGATACGCAGTATTTT.

This clonotype has only a few counts. The CDR3: CASSLTIRTVKETQYF. CDR3 bases: TGCGCCAGCAGCCTTACAATCCGGACGGTAAAAGAGACCCAGTACTTC. V is TRBV5-1 and J is TRBJ2-5; D unclear. Trimming removed 4 bases at V and 3 bases at J, with 19 bases between. Per the germline V gene, CDR1 is SGHRS and CDR2 is YFSETQ. This CDR3 has 16 residues.

The rearrangement links TRBV20-1 to TRBJ2-4; D remains unclear. Matching the DNA end better, TRBJ2-7 makes the J call doubtful. The CDR3 has 11 amino acids. The germline CDR1 and CDR2 sequences are DFQATT and SNEGSKA (reference sequence). The CDR3, as DNA: TGCAGTGCCACGGACCCCCCCGAGCAGTACTTC. Residues: CSATDPPEQYF.

In its sample, this clonotype was seen a few times. The chain has TRBV9 and TRBJ2-7; 10 bases map to TRBD1. Trimming took 3 bases from V and 3 from J; bases not matched to a gene: 6. The CDR3 runs to 15 residues. The germline gives CDR1 SGDLS, CDR2 YYNGEE. This chain's CDR3 is CASSAAGTGVYEQYF. The CDR3 bases are TGTGCCAGCAGCGCGGCCGGGACAGGGGTCTACGAGCAGTACTTC.

This chain connects TRBV6-1 to TRBJ2-1; tentative D call: TRBD2 (6 bases). Trimming took off 9 bases at V and 9 bases at J, with 24 bases between the two ends. This CDR3 region has 15 residues. Germline values: CDR1 MNHNS, CDR2 SASEGT. DNA of the CDR3: TGTGCCAGTAGCCCCGGGAATTCGGGAGTGGTTGAGCAGTTCTTC. Its translation: CASSPGNSGVVEQFF.

The sample holds one count of this clonotype. The chain couples TRBV20-1 to TRBJ2-7; the D gene is possibly TRBD1 (6 bases). CDR3 size: 13 residues. The V gene lost 2 bases and the J gene lost 7 bases, with 15 bases spanning the gap. Germline assignment: CDR1 DFQATT and CDR2 SNEGSKA (reference sequence). CDR3 loop: CSARPPTGYEQYF. The CDR3 DNA sequence: TGCAGTGCTAGACCACCGACAGGATATGAGCAGTACTTC.

To note about this clonotype: One end of the junction varies from germline; a read error may be responsible. The chain has TRBV7-7 and TRBJ2-5; perhaps TRBD2 as D (6 bases). Germline V gene lookup returns CDR1 SSHAT and CDR2 FNYEAQ (reference sequence). The CDR3 is 16 amino acids. Written as DNA, the CDR3 is TGTGCTAGCAGCCCAGACGGGGGTCTGCTTTTAGAGACCCAGTACTTC. It codes for CASSPDGGLLLETQYF.

This clonotype occurred a few times. The rearrangement links TRBV12-3 or TRBV12-4 to TRBJ1-2; D possibly corresponds to TRBD1 (6 bases). Trimming stripped 3 bases from V and 4 bases from J, with 9 bases between. This CDR3 spans 13 amino acids. CDR3: CASSLDRSYGYTF. The CDR3 DNA sequence: TGTGCCAGCAGTTTGGACAGAAGCTATGGCTACACCTTC.

Comment on this clonotype: At one end the junction does not follow the germline gene, possibly because of a read error. J is TRBJ1-2 and V is TRBV7-9; D not certain. Germline V lookup: CDR1 SEHNR, CDR2 FQNEAQ (reference sequence). The CDR3 covers 14 residues. DNA of the CDR3: TGTGCCAGCAGTGGGGTACCAGCCCTCTATGGTTACACCTTC. It specifies CASSGVPALYGYTF.